This T cell receptor (beta chain) was sequenced in a study of shared clonotypes between healthy human individuals. At a deep level, the assay was run. Method: immunoSEQ multiplex PCR; TCRdb's copy keeps in-frame clones and lacks some. The sample gives 2 million to 2.5 million clones, approximately 93% of which show up once; 0.36% is in the top ten. The CDR3 is made up of 16 amino acids. Trimming left V 5 bases short and J 0 bases short, with 14 bases between. Germline CDR1 and CDR2: MNHNY and SVGAGI (reference sequence). Study-wide points: Several donors showed sharing of about 4.7% of naive CD4 clonotypes.

On this clone itself: Its antigen is as yet unknown.

Sequenced: naive CD4+ T cells from PBMCs. Subset given: CD45RA+ positively selected. V usage is TRBV6-6 and J usage is TRBJ1-5, with D tentatively TRBD1 (5 bases). The origin of this receptor is a man aged 18 to 30 in good health. Some clones in this sample may be carry-over from other donors' samples. In DNA form, the CDR3 reads TGTGCCAGCAGTGGCCGGGACGGAAATAGCAATCAGCCCCAGCATTTT. This encodes CASSGRDGNSNQPQHF.